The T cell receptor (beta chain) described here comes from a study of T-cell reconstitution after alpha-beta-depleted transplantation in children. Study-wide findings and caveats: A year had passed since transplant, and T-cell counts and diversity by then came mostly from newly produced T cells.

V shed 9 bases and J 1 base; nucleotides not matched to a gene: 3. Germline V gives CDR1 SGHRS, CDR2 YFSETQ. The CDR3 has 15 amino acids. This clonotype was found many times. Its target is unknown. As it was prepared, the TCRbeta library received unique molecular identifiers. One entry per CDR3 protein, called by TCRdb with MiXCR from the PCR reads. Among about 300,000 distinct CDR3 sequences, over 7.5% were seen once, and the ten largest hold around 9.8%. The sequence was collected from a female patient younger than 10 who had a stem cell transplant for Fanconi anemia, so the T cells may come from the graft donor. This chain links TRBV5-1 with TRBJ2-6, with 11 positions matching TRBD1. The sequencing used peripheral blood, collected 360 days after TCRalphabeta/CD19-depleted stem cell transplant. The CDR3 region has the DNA TGCGCCACTGGACAGGGGGCATCTGGGGCCAACGTCCTGACTTTC. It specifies CATGQGASGANVLTF.